What follows are 31 T cell receptor beta chains derived from one specimen sequenced in a study of identical twins. MiXCR was run by TCRdb on the 5' RACE reads, yielding one entry per CDR3 protein. The profile covers some 240,000 distinct CDR3 sequences, with about 10% appearing a single time and about a tenth taken by the ten largest. Specimen: memory T cells sorted from blood. These receptors were taken from a man between 45 and 60 years old in good health.

This clonotype was found many times. This chain uses TRBV20-1 with TRBJ2-2; maybe TRBD2 (5 bases). The CDR3 sequence is 13 residues long. V lost 6 bases and J lost 2, with 10 bases in between. Germline loops: CDR1 DFQATT, CDR2 SNEGSKA (reference sequence). The CDR3 here is CSATGINTGELFF. The CDR3 DNA follows: TGCAGTGCCACGGGGATTAACACCGGGGAGCTGTTTTTT.

This clonotype was detected ten times or more. The J gene is TRBJ1-6, the V gene TRBV27, with unresolved D. Between the trimmed V and J ends, which lost 5 bases and 7 bases, there was a span of 12 bases. Germline assignment: CDR1 MNHEY and CDR2 SMNVEV (reference sequence). The CDR3 is 14 amino acids. The CDR3 loop is CASSQTGGNSPLHF. CDR3 DNA: TGTGCCAGCAGTCAGACGGGCGGAAATTCACCCCTCCACTTT.

This clonotype was detected many times. V gene TRBV3-1 combines with J gene TRBJ2-7; TRBD1 aligns across 9 bases. Per the germline V gene, CDR1 is LGHDT and CDR2 is YNNKEL (reference sequence). The CDR3 runs 16 residues. V dropped 2 bases and J dropped 6; count of bases not matched to a gene: 11. CDR3 protein: CASSQPRHRGRVEQYF. The CDR3 DNA sequence: TGTGCCAGCAGCCAACCTAGGCACAGGGGGCGCGTCGAGCAGTACTTC.

The chain uses TRBV6-2 or TRBV6-3 and TRBJ1-2; a weak D match, TRBD1 (6 bases). The V end was cut by 6 bases, the J end by 3 bases, with 17 bases between. Germline loops: CDR1 MNHEY, CDR2 SVGEGT. The CDR3 is 15 amino acids. The CDR3 sequence: CASRRTEAAHYGYTF. The CDR3 DNA reads TGTGCCAGCAGAAGGACAGAAGCTGCGCACTATGGCTACACCTTC.

This clonotype was seen at least ten times. This sequence joins TRBV12-3 or TRBV12-4 and TRBJ2-1, with 10 bases identical to TRBD1. The V and J ends lost 6 bases and 9 bases, in that order; junction bases with no gene match: 11. The CDR3 sequence is 15 residues long. The CDR3: CASSRPGTGVVEQFF. The CDR3 nucleotides are TGTGCCAGCAGCAGACCCGGGACAGGGGTGGTTGAGCAGTTCTTC.

This clonotype was seen repeatedly, ten times or more. The chain employs TRBV12-3 or TRBV12-4 and TRBJ2-5, with D unresolved. This CDR3 comprises 14 residues. V gave up 5 bases and J gave up 7 bases, with 17 bases separating them. This CDR3 reads CASSRSTESGTQYF. CDR3 nucleotide sequence: TGTGCCAGCAGTCGGTCGACGGAGTCTGGGACCCAGTACTTC.

This clonotype was found a few times. In nucleotides, the CDR3 is TGTGCCAGCGCGCCCGTCCTCCACCAAGAGACCCAGTACTTC. Translating it yields CASAPVLHQETQYF. The rearrangement uses TRBV7-9 and TRBJ2-5; D remains ambiguous. This CDR3 is built from 14 residues. The ends were cut back, 8 bases at V and 0 bases at J, with 13 bases in the middle. Per the germline V gene, CDR1 is SEHNR and CDR2 is FQNEAQ (reference sequence).

This clonotype was seen once. V usage is TRBV19 and J usage is TRBJ2-1; the match to TRBD2 covers 7 bases. Germline CDR1 is LNHDA and CDR2 is SQIVND (reference sequence). The CDR3 totals 14 residues. J gave up 6 bases and V 7 bases, and 9 bases lay outside the gene matches. In nucleotides, the CDR3 is TGTGCCAGTAAGGTGACTAGCTCAACCAATGAGCAGTTCTTC. This encodes CASKVTSSTNEQFF.

The genes are TRBV29-1 and TRBJ2-1; D gene unclear. Germline V CDR1 and CDR2: SQVTM, ANQGSEA. V gave up 4 bases and J gave up 8 bases, with 3 bases separating them. The CDR3 extends over 9 amino acids. CDR3 region: CSVADEQFF. In nucleotides, the CDR3 is TGCAGCGTTGCCGATGAGCAGTTCTTC.

This chain joins TRBV20-1 and TRBJ1-1; perhaps TRBD1 as D (5 bases). Looked up from germline, CDR1 is DFQATT and CDR2 is SNEGSKA (reference sequence). The CDR3 loop spans 13 amino acids. The ends were cut back, 5 bases at V and 10 bases at J, with 20 bases in the middle. The CDR3 DNA sequence: TGCAGTGCTCGTCTCCGAAACCTCGGGGGAGCTTTCTTT. This encodes CSARLRNLGGAFF.

The sample holds one count of this clonotype. The V and J genes are TRBV7-2 and TRBJ2-7; tentative D call: TRBD2 (6 bases). V lost 4 bases, J lost 9 bases, and 10 bases lay in between. This CDR3 is built from 11 residues. The germline CDR1 and CDR2 sequences are SGHTA and FQGNSA. The DNA for the CDR3 is TGTGCCAGCAGCTCAGAGGGAGGGCAGTACTTC. It specifies CASSSEGGQYF.

This rearrangement joins TRBV28 to TRBJ2-3; D is ambiguous. Trimming cost V 3 bases and J 2 bases, with 6 bases left between them. The length of the CDR3 is 13 residues. Germline values: CDR1 MDHEN, CDR2 SYDVKM. The chain's CDR3 is CASSLLITDTQYF. For the CDR3, the DNA is TGTGCCAGCAGTTTGTTAATCACAGATACGCAGTATTTT.

This clonotype was detected ten times or more. The chain couples TRBV5-1 to TRBJ2-7, with TRBD1 as a possible D gene (6 bases). The CDR3 length is 15 residues. Germline-derived CDR1 and CDR2 are SGHRS and YFSETQ. The V end lost 1 base, the J end lost 2 bases, and 13 bases lay between the germline ends. The CDR3 protein is CASSLLSGVAYEQYF. The CDR3 DNA follows: TGCGCCAGCAGCTTGTTATCAGGGGTTGCCTACGAGCAGTACTTC. Complete variable domain (other parts from reference TRBV5-1 and TRBJ2-7): KAGVTQTPRYLIKTRGQQVTLSCSPISGHRSVSWYQQTPGQGLQFLFEYFSETQRNKGNFPGRFSGRQFSNSRSEMNVSTLELGDSALYLCASSLLSGVAYEQYFGPGTRLTVT.

This clonotype was seen a few times. V and J are TRBV7-9 and TRBJ2-3; D is possibly TRBD1 or TRBD2 (5 bases each). V shed 5 bases and J shed 2 bases, with 14 bases lying between them. Looked up from germline, CDR1 is SEHNR and CDR2 is FQNEAQ (reference sequence). The CDR3 spans 15 residues. The CDR3 here is CASSPGDRPTDTQYF. Written as DNA, the CDR3 is TGTGCCAGCAGCCCTGGGGACCGACCCACAGATACGCAGTATTTT.

The gene calls are TRBV27 and TRBJ2-7, with TRBD1 as a possible D gene (6 bases). Per the germline V gene, CDR1 is MNHEY and CDR2 is SMNVEV (reference sequence). This CDR3 contains 18 residues. Trimming took 3 bases from V and 0 from J, leaving 21 bases between them. CDR3 sequence (DNA): TGTGCCAGCAGTTTGGGGGCCCGGACAGCTGAAAGCTCCTACGAGCAGTACTTC. This codes for CASSLGARTAESSYEQYF.

At least ten counts were recorded for this clonotype. The CDR3 sequence is CASSLVPWGPGANVLTF. The CDR3 DNA follows: TGCGCCAGCAGCTTAGTTCCCTGGGGGCCTGGGGCCAACGTCCTGACTTTC. V is TRBV5-1 and J is TRBJ2-6; the D gene is possibly TRBD1 (6 bases). The V gene lost 2 bases and the J gene lost 2 bases, with 14 bases spanning the gap. CDR3 length equals 17 residues. Germline CDR1 reads SGHRS; CDR2 reads YFSETQ.

The chain employs TRBV7-8 and TRBJ2-7; D uncertain. The CDR3 has 13 residues. Per germline, CDR1 SGHVS and CDR2 FQNEAQ. Trimming pared 1 base from V and 4 bases from J, leaving 8 bases between. CDR3 in amino acids: CASSLGDKYEQYF. CDR3 nucleotide sequence: TGTGCCAGCAGCTTAGGCGATAAATACGAGCAGTACTTC.

The V gene is TRBV28, the J gene TRBJ2-2; 11 bases align to TRBD2. Trimming took 3 bases from V and 0 from J; bases not matched to a gene: 6. There are 18 residues in the CDR3. Germline V gene sequence: CDR1 MDHEN, CDR2 SYDVKM. CDR3 coding DNA: TGTGCCAGCAGTTTGCTTGGGACTAGCGGAGCGAACACCGGGGAGCTGTTTTTT. It is translated as CASSLLGTSGANTGELFF.

About this clonotype itself: An end of the junction does not agree with germline; a read error may underlie this. The chain combines TRBV20-1 with TRBJ2-7, with unresolved D. CDR3 length: 14 amino acids. Germline V lookup: CDR1 DFQATT, CDR2 SNEGSKA (reference sequence). CDR3 coding DNA: TGCAGTGCTAGAGATAAACAGCACTCCTACAAGCAGTACTTC. It yields the protein CSARDKQHSYKQYF.

This sequence joins TRBV30 and TRBJ1-5; D is undetermined. The CDR3 is 14 residues long. The V and J ends lost 5 bases and 6 bases respectively, with 17 bases between them. CDR1 is GTSNPN and CDR2 is SVGIG in the germline V gene (reference sequence). The CDR3: CAWSDPRGLQPQHF. The CDR3 region has the DNA TGTGCCTGGTCGGACCCCCGAGGGCTTCAGCCCCAGCATTTT.

This clonotype came up a few times. This chain links TRBV5-1 with TRBJ2-2, with 8 bases that match TRBD1. From germline, CDR1 is SGHRS and CDR2 YFSETQ. Trimming removed 0 bases from V and 5 bases from J; junction bases left unmatched: 3. CDR3 size: 15 residues. Here the CDR3 reads CASSLGTGKTGELFF. The CDR3 DNA sequence: TGCGCCAGCAGCTTGGGGACAGGGAAAACCGGGGAGCTGTTTTTT.

This clonotype was detected ten times or more. In DNA, the CDR3 is TGCGCCAGCAGCTTGGGACAGGGGGCTTCTTCACCCCTCCACTTT. This encodes CASSLGQGASSPLHF. V and J are TRBV5-1 and TRBJ1-6, with 10 bases identical to TRBD1. The CDR3 is 15 residues long. Germline V gene lookup returns CDR1 SGHRS and CDR2 YFSETQ. Trimming cost V 0 bases and J 9 bases; bases outside gene matches: 3.

This clonotype was recorded a few times. This rearrangement joins TRBV27 to TRBJ2-7; 7 nucleotides align to TRBD1. V lost 0 bases and J lost 3; bases outside the gene matches: 2. Germline V CDR1 and CDR2: MNHEY, SMNVEV (reference sequence). The CDR3 is made up of 14 amino acids. The CDR3 DNA reads TGTGCCAGCAGTTTATCTAACAGGGGCTACGAGCAGTACTTC. The encoded protein is CASSLSNRGYEQYF.

The chain couples TRBV19 to TRBJ2-7; TRBD1 aligns across 8 bases. Trimming took 6 bases from V and 10 from J; bases not matched to a gene: 17. CDR1 is LNHDA and CDR2 is SQIVND in the germline V gene (reference sequence). The CDR3 length is 15 residues. CDR3 loop: CASRDAGQAIKVQYF. CDR3 in DNA: TGTGCCAGTAGAGATGCGGGACAGGCTATTAAAGTCCAGTACTTC.

This clonotype was found a few times. The genes are TRBV27 and TRBJ1-1; tentatively, D is TRBD1 (5 bases). CDR3 length equals 14 residues. From germline, CDR1 is MNHEY and CDR2 SMNVEV (reference sequence). The V end lost 5 bases, the J end lost 5 bases, and 15 bases lay between the germline ends. The CDR3 DNA is TGTGCCAGCAGTCTGTCTGGGGCTGGGACTGAAGCTTTCTTT. Translated: CASSLSGAGTEAFF.

The sample holds a few counts of this clonotype. The chain carries TRBV5-1 and TRBJ2-5, with a weak D call TRBD1 (5 bases). V was cut by 3 bases and J by 2 bases, with 8 bases left in between. The CDR3 loop spans 13 amino acids. Germline V gene data show CDR1 as SGHRS and CDR2 as YFSETQ. Here the CDR3 reads CASSSTVQETQYF. The CDR3 DNA sequence: TGCGCCAGCAGCTCGACAGTGCAAGAGACCCAGTACTTC.

The rearrangement uses TRBV20-1 and TRBJ2-1, with 14 nucleotides matching TRBD2. Unmatched junction bases numbered 7, after V lost 3 bases and J lost 0 bases. The germline gives CDR1 DFQATT, CDR2 SNEGSKA (reference sequence). The CDR3 has 18 residues. The CDR3 here is CSARAGTSGSPSYNEQFF. The CDR3 DNA sequence: TGCAGTGCTAGGGCCGGGACTAGCGGGAGCCCCTCCTACAATGAGCAGTTCTTC.

Many counts were recorded for this clonotype. The chain carries TRBV15 and TRBJ2-2; D perhaps matches TRBD2 (6 bases). The germline V and J ends were trimmed by 0 bases and 4 bases, with 15 bases remaining between them. The CDR3 loop spans 17 amino acids. Germline-derived CDR1 and CDR2 are LNHNV and YYDKDF (reference sequence). CDR3 bases: TGTGCCACCAGCAGAGATTACGCGGGAATGACCACCGGGGAGCTGTTTTTT. Its translation is CATSRDYAGMTTGELFF. Looking up the rest from reference TRBV15 and TRBJ2-2 gives the full variable domain: DAMVIQNPRYQVTQFGKPVTLSCSQTLNHNVMYWYQQKSSQAPKLLFHYYDKDFNNEADTPDNFQSRRPNTSFCFLDIRSPGLGDTAMYLCATSRDYAGMTTGELFFGEGSRLTVL.

At least ten counts were recorded for this clonotype. The CDR3 nucleotides read TGTGCCATCAGCATGGGACAGCCGGGTGAGCAGTTCTTC. Translated, it gives CAISMGQPGEQFF. The V call is TRBV10-3, the J call TRBJ2-1; TRBD1 matches 7 bases. Germline lookup yields CDR1 ENHRY and CDR2 SYGVKD. This CDR3 comprises 13 residues. After removal of 6 bases from V and 9 bases from J, the junction contained 8 bases not matched to a gene.

The rearrangement joins TRBV18 to TRBJ1-1, with a tentative D call TRBD1 (5 bases). Germline V gene data show CDR1 as KGHSH and CDR2 as LQKENI. The CDR3 has 14 amino acids. V was cut by 2 bases and J by 5 bases, with 12 bases left in between. The CDR3 here is CASSPVGGSTEAFF. Written as DNA, the CDR3 is TGTGCCAGCTCACCAGTCGGGGGGAGTACTGAAGCTTTCTTT.

The table lists this clonotype with a few counts. V is TRBV18 and J is TRBJ2-7; 13 bases map to TRBD2. Germline lookup yields CDR1 KGHSH and CDR2 LQKENI. Trimming at V came to 2 bases and at J to 5 bases, leaving 15 bases not matched to a gene. The CDR3 sequence is 19 residues long. The CDR3 nucleotides are TGTGCCAGCTCACCAGGGATATCCGGGACTAGCGGGGTCGTCCACGAGCAGTACTTC. This gives the protein CASSPGISGTSGVVHEQYF. The whole variable domain, filled in from reference TRBV18 and TRBJ2-7, reads NAGVMQNPRHLVRRRGQEARLRCSPMKGHSHVYWYRQLPEEGLKFMVYLQKENIIDESGMPKERFSAEFPKEGPSILRIQQVVRGDSAAYFCASSPGISGTSGVVHEQYFGPGTRLTVT.